These 30 T cell receptor beta chains were sequenced from one sample in a study of post-analysis software for immune sequencing data. Tagging with unique molecular identifiers was a feature of the TCR beta cDNA libraries. TCRdb analysed the PCR reads with MiXCR anew, one entry per CDR3 protein. The sample yields approximately 440,000 distinct CDR3 sequences, roughly 45% seen once. General study findings and limits: Roughly 5 TRBV segments occurring more often in patients than controls included TRBV5-6, TRBV5-1 and TRBV20-1.

For these TCRs, the target antigens are not known. The sequencing input was blood. These receptors were taken from a girl aged 5-17 years with multiple sclerosis.

This sequence joins TRBV6-5 and TRBJ2-7; D is undetermined. Germline CDR1 and CDR2: MNHEY and SVGAGI. The CDR3 covers 15 residues. V lost 5 bases to trimming and J lost 0 bases, with 14 bases between them. The CDR3 DNA reads TGTGCCAGCAGTCGCTACTCCAGGAGCTCCTACGAGCAGTACTTC. This codes for CASSRYSRSSYEQYF.

The J gene is TRBJ2-6, the V gene TRBV6-1; 7 bases line up with TRBD1. The CDR3 is 16 residues long. Trimming cost V 4 bases and J 0 bases; bases outside gene matches: 3. From germline, CDR1 is MNHNS and CDR2 SASEGT. Written as DNA, the CDR3 is TGTGCCAGCAGTGTGGGACAGCCCTCTGGGGCCAACGTCCTGACTTTC. As protein: CASSVGQPSGANVLTF.

This clonotype was seen only a few times. The chain joins TRBV29-1 to TRBJ2-7; 9 nucleotides align to TRBD2. The CDR3 consists of 16 residues. CDR1 SQVTM and CDR2 ANQGSEA come from the germline V gene. The V segment lost 5 bases and the J segment 6 bases; nucleotides outside the gene matches: 17. The CDR3 bases are TGCAGCGTTAGCCAAGGCGAGTTGCGGGAGGGCCCCGAGCAGTACTTC. This encodes CSVSQGELREGPEQYF.

The chain employs TRBV5-6 and TRBJ2-1; 7 bases are shared with TRBD1. J lost 11 bases, V lost 2 bases, and 10 bases had no gene match. The germline V gene has CDR1 SGHDT and CDR2 YYEEEE. The CDR3 contains 14 residues. The CDR3 sequence: CASSLTTRQGKQFF. The CDR3 nucleotides are TGTGCCAGCAGCTTAACCACTCGACAGGGCAAGCAGTTCTTC.

The DNA for the CDR3 is TGCGCCAGCAGCCAAGATATCCGGGACAGGGAGCGGTACGAGCAGTACTTC. Amino acids: CASSQDIRDRERYEQYF. The V gene is TRBV4-1, the J gene TRBJ2-7; 9 bases line up with TRBD1. CDR1 MGHRA and CDR2 YSYEKL come from the germline V gene. This CDR3 contains 17 residues. V dropped 0 bases and J dropped 4; count of bases not matched to a gene: 10.

V and J are TRBV4-1 and TRBJ2-1, with 7 bases that match TRBD2. J was trimmed by 7 bases and V by 8 bases; bases with no gene match: 14. Germline values: CDR1 MGHRA, CDR2 YSYEKL. The CDR3 contains 15 residues. The CDR3 region has the DNA TGCGCCAGCGGGCCAACTAGCGCCCTTGGGAATGAGCAGTTCTTC. It specifies CASGPTSALGNEQFF.

This clonotype has a handful of counts. This chain connects TRBV7-9 to TRBJ2-7; D unresolved. The CDR3 is 15 residues long. The germline CDR1 and CDR2 sequences are SEHNR and FQNEAQ (reference sequence). Trimming shortened V by 1 base and J by 5 bases, and 15 bases separated the two germline ends. The CDR3 is CASSLVGREKDEQYF. The CDR3 coding sequence is TGTGCCAGCAGCTTAGTAGGGCGTGAGAAGGACGAGCAGTACTTC. Full variable domain (rest looked up from reference TRBV7-9 and TRBJ2-7): DTGVSQNPRHKITKRGQNVTFRCDPISEHNRLYWYRQTLGQGPEFLTYFQNEAQLEKSRLLSDRFSAERPKGSFSTLEIQRTEQGDSAMYLCASSLVGREKDEQYFGPGTRLTVT.

The chain couples TRBV27 to TRBJ2-7; 10 bases line up with TRBD1. From germline, CDR1 is MNHEY and CDR2 SMNVEV (reference sequence). The trim removed 5 bases at V and 7 bases at J, leaving 11 bases unmatched. This CDR3 has 15 amino acids. CDR3 residues: CASSPAGQGLREQYF. Here the CDR3 DNA reads TGTGCCAGCAGTCCCGCGGGACAGGGGTTGAGGGAGCAGTACTTC.

Only one count was recorded for this clonotype. One end of the junction varies from germline; a read error may be responsible. The V gene is TRBV5-1, the J gene TRBJ1-5; the D gene is possibly TRBD1 (5 bases). The CDR3 covers 15 residues. The V gene's germline CDR1 is SGHRS and CDR2 YFSETQ. CDR3 nucleotide sequence: TGCACCAGCAGCTTCCTGGTAGGGGCGGATCAGCCCCAGCATTTT. This gives the protein CTSSFLVGADQPQHF.

This clonotype came up once. V is TRBV28 and J is TRBJ2-1, with 8 nucleotides matching TRBD2. The CDR3 contains 15 residues. CDR1 is MDHEN, CDR2 SYDVKM, per germline. V was clipped by 3 bases and J by 7 bases; unmatched bases: 8. This CDR3 is CASSFPTGGPNEQFF. For the CDR3, the DNA is TGTGCCAGCAGTTTCCCTACGGGAGGGCCGAATGAGCAGTTCTTC.

The rearrangement links TRBV29-1 to TRBJ2-1; tentative D call: TRBD2 (7 bases). Trimming pared 7 bases from V and 8 bases from J, leaving 21 bases between. This CDR3 has 14 amino acids. The germline CDR1 and CDR2 sequences are SQVTM and ANQGSEA. The CDR3 coding sequence is TGCAGCGGCCTAACAGGGAGGGTAGGGGATGAGCAGTTCTTC. Translating gives CSGLTGRVGDEQFF.

This clonotype has a handful of counts. The chain joins TRBV7-8 to TRBJ2-1; 11 bases map to TRBD2. Germline V gene lookup returns CDR1 SGHVS and CDR2 FQNEAQ. There are 17 residues in the CDR3. Losses at the gene ends were 3 bases for V and 0 bases for J; bases not matched to a gene: 4. The CDR3 nucleotides read TGTGCCAGCAGCTTGACTAGCGGGACCGCCTCCTACAATGAGCAGTTCTTC. It translates to CASSLTSGTASYNEQFF. The variable domain in full, completed from reference TRBV7-8 and TRBJ2-1, reads GAGVSQSPRYKVAKRGQDVALRCDPISGHVSLFWYQQALGQGPEFLTYFQNEAQLDKSGLPSDRFFAERPEGSVSTLKIQRTQQEDSAVYLCASSLTSGTASYNEQFFGPGTRLTVL.

The V call is TRBV28, the J call TRBJ1-2; the match to TRBD1 covers 8 bases. The V segment lost 5 bases and the J segment 4 bases; nucleotides outside the gene matches: 9. In germline, CDR1 is MDHEN, CDR2 SYDVKM. The CDR3 is made up of 15 amino acids. DNA for the CDR3: TGTGCCAGCAGTCCGACAGGGGCAGGGGGCTATGGCTACACCTTC. Its protein is CASSPTGAGGYGYTF.

This clonotype was counted a few times. The gene calls are TRBV6-1 and TRBJ2-4, with TRBD2 identical over 12 bases. The trim removed 4 bases at V and 1 base at J, leaving 2 bases unmatched. Germline CDR1 reads MNHNS; CDR2 reads SASEGT. This CDR3 spans 16 amino acids. The CDR3 coding sequence is TGTGCCAGCAGTGCTACTAGCGGGAGGGCCAAAAACATTCAGTACTTC. Its translation: CASSATSGRAKNIQYF.

This clonotype was seen only a few times. The V call is TRBV10-3, the J call TRBJ1-5, with 8 bases that match TRBD1. The length of the CDR3 is 16 residues. The V segment lost 2 bases and the J segment 6 bases; nucleotides outside the gene matches: 9. Germline lookup yields CDR1 ENHRY and CDR2 SYGVKD. The CDR3 here is CAISEGPDRVFQPQHF. The CDR3 coding sequence is TGTGCCATCAGTGAGGGCCCGGACAGGGTCTTTCAGCCCCAGCATTTT.

V gene TRBV11-1 combines with J gene TRBJ2-7, with no clear D. The CDR3 runs 13 residues. Trimming removed 3 bases from V and 3 bases from J, with 9 bases in between. Per germline, CDR1 SGHAT and CDR2 FQDESV (reference sequence). CDR3: CASSLADRYEQYF. CDR3 nucleotide sequence: TGTGCCAGCAGCTTGGCGGACCGCTACGAGCAGTACTTC.

In this sample, this clonotype turned up a few times. J is TRBJ1-1 and V is TRBV4-2, with TRBD1 matching 10 bases. There are 16 residues in the CDR3. CDR1 is LGHNA, CDR2 YNFKEQ, per germline. Losses at the gene ends were 1 base for V and 4 bases for J; bases not matched to a gene: 6. Here the CDR3 reads CASSQGPGTGVTEAFF. In DNA form, the CDR3 reads TGTGCCAGCAGCCAAGGTCCCGGGACAGGGGTCACTGAAGCTTTCTTT.

The rearrangement links TRBV7-2 to TRBJ1-4; weak D call: TRBD1 (5 bases). CDR1 and CDR2 (germline): SGHTA, FQGNSA. This CDR3 comprises 17 residues. The V end lost 1 base, the J end lost 4 bases, and 16 bases lay between the germline ends. The CDR3 DNA follows: TGTGCCAGCAGCTTAGGACGGACAACTAGAGTTAATGAAAAACTGTTTTTT. Its translation: CASSLGRTTRVNEKLFF.

The chain has TRBV20-1 and TRBJ2-7; D may correspond to TRBD1 or TRBD2 (6 bases each). Trimming pared 3 bases from V and 3 bases from J, leaving 27 bases between. The length of the CDR3 is 18 residues. Germline V gene lookup returns CDR1 DFQATT and CDR2 SNEGSKA (reference sequence). Written as DNA, the CDR3 is TGCAGTGCTAGCCCCCGACCGGAGAGGTCGAGGGGGGTCTACGAGCAGTACTTC. Its translation: CSASPRPERSRGVYEQYF.

The chain recombines TRBV4-2 with TRBJ1-1; maybe TRBD1 (5 bases). Germline V CDR1 and CDR2: LGHNA, YNFKEQ. CDR3 size: 16 residues. V lost 4 bases, J lost 5 bases, and 20 bases lay in between. CDR3 loop: CASSPLALSGRTEAFF. In nucleotides, the CDR3 is TGTGCCAGCAGCCCCCTTGCCCTGTCAGGGCGGACTGAAGCTTTCTTT.

The chain has TRBV25-1 and TRBJ1-5; D remains ambiguous. Germline V CDR1 and CDR2: MGHDK, SYGVNS. This CDR3 is built from 12 residues. The V end was cut by 3 bases, the J end by 4 bases, with 4 bases between. The CDR3 spells CASSEENQPQHF. Here the CDR3 DNA reads TGTGCCAGCAGTGAGGAGAATCAGCCCCAGCATTTT.

This chain connects TRBV28 to TRBJ2-3; D ambiguous. The germline CDR1 and CDR2 sequences are MDHEN and SYDVKM. Trimming cost V 10 bases and J 7 bases, with 12 bases left between them. This CDR3 comprises 11 residues. Here the CDR3 DNA reads TGTGCCACCGGACGCGAGTATACGCAGTATTTT. Translating gives CATGREYTQYF. Variable domain in full (rest from reference TRBV28 and TRBJ2-3): DVKVTQSSRYLVKRTGEKVFLECVQDMDHENMFWYRQDPGLGLRLIYFSYDVKMKEKGDIPEGYSVSREKKERFSLILESASTNQTSMYLCATGREYTQYFGPGTRLTVL.

The genes are TRBV2 and TRBJ2-5, with a weak D call TRBD2 (6 bases). Trimming took 5 bases from V and 0 from J, leaving 13 bases between them. This CDR3 contains 15 residues. CDR1 is SNHLY, CDR2 FYNNEI, per germline. In DNA, the CDR3 is TGTGCCAGCAGTTCCCAAAGCGGGTACCAAGAGACCCAGTACTTC. Translation gives CASSSQSGYQETQYF.

The rearrangement links TRBV5-1 to TRBJ2-7, with a possible D match to TRBD1 (6 bases). V was clipped by 0 bases and J by 3 bases, with 7 bases between them. Germline V gene lookup returns CDR1 SGHRS and CDR2 YFSETQ. The CDR3 covers 13 residues. CDR3 nucleotides: TGCGCCAGCAGCTTGGGACAGGTCTACGAGCAGTACTTC. Encoded protein: CASSLGQVYEQYF.

V is TRBV3-1 and J is TRBJ2-1; 8 bases align to TRBD1. Germline loops: CDR1 LGHDT, CDR2 YNNKEL (reference sequence). Unmatched junction bases numbered 9, after V lost 1 base and J lost 7 bases. The CDR3 contains 16 residues. The CDR3 loop is CASSQAAGGSRNEQFF. CDR3 bases: TGTGCCAGCAGCCAAGCAGCAGGGGGCAGTCGGAATGAGCAGTTCTTC.

The chain carries TRBV20-1 and TRBJ2-7; TRBD2 matches 7 bases. J lost 0 bases, V lost 4 bases, and 9 bases had no gene match. In germline, CDR1 is DFQATT, CDR2 SNEGSKA (reference sequence). This CDR3 comprises 15 residues. The CDR3: CSATGKRGSSYEQYF. DNA for the CDR3: TGCAGTGCTACCGGAAAGCGGGGCTCCTCCTACGAGCAGTACTTC.

The J gene is TRBJ1-1, the V gene TRBV29-1, with 7 bases that match TRBD1. Losses at the gene ends were 1 base for V and 4 bases for J; bases not matched to a gene: 9. The CDR3 has 15 amino acids. CDR1 is SQVTM, CDR2 ANQGSEA, per germline. The CDR3 DNA reads as TGCAGCGTTGAAGGAAGGGGGGCAGGGGGCACTGAAGCTTTCTTT. Amino acids: CSVEGRGAGGTEAFF.

This clonotype occurred once. This chain connects TRBV20-1 to TRBJ1-1; D gene uncertain. Germline CDR1 and CDR2: DFQATT and SNEGSKA (reference sequence). Between the trimmed V and J ends, which lost 6 bases and 8 bases, there was a span of 7 bases. The CDR3 sequence is 9 residues long. This CDR3 reads CSADGEAFF. The CDR3 DNA reads as TGCAGTGCCGATGGGGAAGCTTTCTTT.

The J gene is TRBJ2-3, the V gene TRBV7-8; D gene ambiguous. V was clipped by 2 bases and J by 6 bases, with 12 bases between them. The CDR3 contains 14 residues. Germline CDR1 reads SGHVS; CDR2 reads FQNEAQ. The CDR3 loop reads CASSLLTRLDTQYF. In DNA form, the CDR3 reads TGTGCCAGCAGCTTACTTACCAGGCTGGATACGCAGTATTTT.

The chain uses TRBV12-3 or TRBV12-4 and TRBJ2-7, with D possibly being TRBD2 (7 bases). The CDR3 loop spans 16 amino acids. V was pared by 3 bases and J by 0 bases, with 15 bases between. CDR3 bases: TGTGCCAGCAGTTTTCGGCGGGGGCCGGCCTCCTACGAGCAGTACTTC. As protein: CASSFRRGPASYEQYF.